Sequencing of this TCR beta chain was carried out in a study of technical replicates of blood from a few donors. The table lists this clone with a count of one. Generated by immunoSEQ multiplex PCR, the TCRdb table keeps only in-frame clones and is missing some. Among 58,000 or so clones listed, roughly 86% were seen once. Sequences were obtained from PBMCs. The sequence was obtained from a human donor in good health. Some clones in this sample may be carry-over from other donors' samples.

The chain's CDR3 is CASSFEGTYYNEQFF. The CDR3, as DNA: TGTGCCAGCAGCTTTGAAGGGACTTACTACAATGAGCAGTTCTTC. V and J are TRBV7-2 and TRBJ2-1, with D possibly being TRBD2 (6 bases). CDR3 length: 15 amino acids. The V gene's germline CDR1 is SGHTA and CDR2 FQGNSA. V was clipped by 3 bases and J by 3 bases, with 12 bases between them. Together with reference TRBV7-2 and TRBJ2-1, the CDR3 gives the full variable domain: GAGVSQSPSNKVTEKGKDVELRCDPISGHTALYWYRQSLGQGLEFLIYFQGNSAPDKSGLPSDRFSAERTGGSVSTLTIQRTQQEDSAVYLCASSFEGTYYNEQFFGPGTRLTVL.